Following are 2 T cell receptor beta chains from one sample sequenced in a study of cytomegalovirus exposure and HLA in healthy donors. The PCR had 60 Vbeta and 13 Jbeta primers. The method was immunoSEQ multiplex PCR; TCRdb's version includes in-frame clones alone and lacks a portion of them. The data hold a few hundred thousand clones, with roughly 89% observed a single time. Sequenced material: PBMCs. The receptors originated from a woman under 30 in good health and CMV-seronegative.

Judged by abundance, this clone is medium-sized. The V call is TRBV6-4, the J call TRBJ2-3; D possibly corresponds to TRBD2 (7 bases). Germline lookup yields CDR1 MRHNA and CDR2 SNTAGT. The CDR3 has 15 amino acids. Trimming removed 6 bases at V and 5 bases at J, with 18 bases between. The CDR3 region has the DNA TGTGCCAGCAGCCTGAGTGGGGGGGCCGTAGATACGCAGTATTTT. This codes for CASSLSGGAVDTQYF.

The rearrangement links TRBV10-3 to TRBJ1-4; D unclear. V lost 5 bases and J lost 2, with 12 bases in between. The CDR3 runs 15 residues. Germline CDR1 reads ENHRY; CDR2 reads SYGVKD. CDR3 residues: CAISKQLGTNEKLFF. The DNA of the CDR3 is TGTGCCATCAGTAAACAACTCGGGACTAATGAAAAACTGTTTTTT.